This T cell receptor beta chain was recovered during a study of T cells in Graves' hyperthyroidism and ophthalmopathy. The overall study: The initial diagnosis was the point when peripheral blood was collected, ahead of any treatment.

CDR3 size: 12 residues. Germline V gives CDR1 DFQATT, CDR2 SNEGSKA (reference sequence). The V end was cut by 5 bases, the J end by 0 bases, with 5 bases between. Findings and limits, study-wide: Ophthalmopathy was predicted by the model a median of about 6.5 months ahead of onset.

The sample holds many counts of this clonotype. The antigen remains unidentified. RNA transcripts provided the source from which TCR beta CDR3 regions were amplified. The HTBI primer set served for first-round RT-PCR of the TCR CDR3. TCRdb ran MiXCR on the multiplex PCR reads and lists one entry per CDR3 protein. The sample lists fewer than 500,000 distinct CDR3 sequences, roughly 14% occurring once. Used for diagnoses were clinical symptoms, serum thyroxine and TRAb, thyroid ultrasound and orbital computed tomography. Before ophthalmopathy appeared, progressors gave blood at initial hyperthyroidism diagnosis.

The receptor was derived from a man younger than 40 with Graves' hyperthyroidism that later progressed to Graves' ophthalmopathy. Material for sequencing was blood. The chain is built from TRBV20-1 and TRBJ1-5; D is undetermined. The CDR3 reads CSAYYSNQPQHF. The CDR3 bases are TGCAGTGCTTATTATAGCAATCAGCCCCAGCATTTT.